Below, 21 T cell receptor beta chains from the same sample are listed, as sequenced in a study of T cell changes during pregnancy in multiple sclerosis. Sequenced by immunoSEQ multiplex PCR; TCRdb stores in-frame clones only, minus some. The table records 20,000 to 30,000 clones, 90% of them present only once. Specimen: CD8+ T cells from peripheral blood mononuclear cells, collected in the third trimester of pregnancy. All receptors derive from a female donor in good health, enrolled as a control in a pregnancy study.

J is TRBJ1-5 and V is TRBV5-5; D perhaps matches TRBD1 (5 bases). Trimming stripped 0 bases from V and 6 bases from J, with 13 bases between. The CDR3 sequence is 15 residues long. Germline V gives CDR1 SGHKS, CDR2 YYEKEE (reference sequence). In DNA, the CDR3 is TGTGCCAGCAGCTTGGCCGGGCAGGGTACTCAGCCCCAGCATTTT. This translates into CASSLAGQGTQPQHF.

The J gene is TRBJ1-4, the V gene TRBV6-6, with 7 bases lining up with TRBD1. With V trimmed by 4 bases and J by 8 bases, 7 bases remained unmatched. The V gene's germline CDR1 is MNHNY and CDR2 SVGAGI (reference sequence). The CDR3 is 14 residues long. Here the CDR3 DNA reads TGTGCCAGCAGTTTGGACAGGTTAGGGGAAAAACTGTTTTTT. It is translated as CASSLDRLGEKLFF.

This clone was seen a few times. V and J are TRBV7-8 and TRBJ1-2, with TRBD1 matching 9 bases. From germline, CDR1 is SGHVS and CDR2 FQNEAQ. This CDR3 contains 14 residues. The V segment lost 6 bases and the J segment 5 bases; nucleotides outside the gene matches: 7. CDR3 sequence: CASRQGAVGYGYTF. The CDR3 DNA reads TGTGCCAGCAGACAGGGGGCCGTCGGGTATGGCTACACCTTC.

In this sample, this clone turned up once. J is TRBJ2-5 and V is TRBV29-1; 13 nucleotides agree with TRBD2. The CDR3 is 14 amino acids. Germline V CDR1 and CDR2: SQVTM, ANQGSEA. V lost 4 bases and J lost 5; bases outside the gene matches: 4. The CDR3 DNA follows: TGCAGCGTTGTACTAGCGGGAGGGTGGGAGACCCAGTACTTC. It specifies CSVVLAGGWETQYF. Full variable domain (remainder filled in from reference TRBV29-1 and TRBJ2-5): SAVISQKPSRDICQRGTSLTIQCQVDSQVTMMFWYRQQPGQSLTLIATANQGSEATYESGFVIDKFPISRPNLTFSTLTVSNMSPEDSSIYLCSVVLAGGWETQYFGPGTRLLVL.

V is TRBV6-5 and J is TRBJ1-5, with D hard to call. The CDR3 is made up of 14 amino acids. Germline V gene sequence: CDR1 MNHEY, CDR2 SVGAGI. Trimming cost V 0 bases and J 7 bases, with 10 bases left between them. The CDR3 protein is CASSYSGERQPQHF. The CDR3 bases are TGTGCCAGCAGTTACTCGGGTGAGAGGCAGCCCCAGCATTTT.

This chain joins TRBV19 and TRBJ1-2, with a possible D match to TRBD1 (6 bases). The CDR3 consists of 15 residues. Germline V gene sequence: CDR1 LNHDA, CDR2 SQIVND (reference sequence). V was clipped by 5 bases and J by 3 bases, with 16 bases between them. This CDR3 is CASSSKTGRDYGYTF. The CDR3 nucleotides are TGTGCCAGTAGTTCTAAAACAGGGAGGGACTATGGCTACACCTTC.

This clone was seen a single time. V is TRBV9 and J is TRBJ1-5; a weak D match, TRBD1 (6 bases). The CDR3 has 13 amino acids. Per the germline V gene, CDR1 is SGDLS and CDR2 is YYNGEE. V was shortened by 7 bases and J by 6 bases, with 14 bases between the two germline ends. CDR3 loop: CASAPGGGQPQHF. DNA of the CDR3: TGTGCCAGCGCCCCGGGGGGCGGTCAGCCCCAGCATTTT.

By proportion, this clone is medium-sized. The chain recombines TRBV7-8 with TRBJ1-1, with D perhaps matching TRBD1 (5 bases). Germline assignment: CDR1 SGHVS and CDR2 FQNEAQ. The CDR3 length is 15 residues. Trimming removed 0 bases at V and 6 bases at J, with 14 bases between. The CDR3 loop reads CASSLALATAAEAFF. Here the CDR3 DNA reads TGTGCCAGCAGCTTAGCCCTTGCGACAGCCGCTGAAGCTTTCTTT.

This clone is a singleton in its sample. This sequence joins TRBV28 and TRBJ2-7; the match to TRBD2 covers 9 bases. V gave up 1 base and J gave up 5 bases; unmatched junction bases: 6. Per the germline V gene, CDR1 is MDHEN and CDR2 is SYDVKM. The CDR3 is made up of 15 amino acids. The CDR3 DNA reads TGTGCCAGCAGTTTATCGGTAGCGGGAGTCGACGAGCAGTACTTC. This codes for CASSLSVAGVDEQYF.

The rearrangement uses TRBV7-2 and TRBJ2-7, with 11 bases fitting TRBD2. V was clipped by 4 bases and J by 4 bases; unmatched bases: 3. The CDR3 consists of 14 residues. Per germline, CDR1 SGHTA and CDR2 FQGNSA. The CDR3 bases are TGTGCCAGCAGCTCGACTAGCGGGGCTTACGAGCAGTACTTC. It codes for CASSSTSGAYEQYF.

The V call is TRBV7-3, the J call TRBJ2-3, with TRBD2 matching 10 bases. The V gene end was trimmed by 5 bases and the J gene end by 1 base; junction bases not matched to a gene: 0. The CDR3 consists of 14 residues. Germline V gives CDR1 SGHTA, CDR2 FQGTGA. The CDR3 here is CASSLAGGTDTQYF. As DNA, the CDR3 is TGTGCCAGCAGCCTAGCGGGGGGCACAGATACGCAGTATTTT. Full variable domain (remainder filled in from reference TRBV7-3 and TRBJ2-3): GAGVSQTPSNKVTEKGKYVELRCDPISGHTALYWYRQSLGQGPEFLIYFQGTGAADDSGLPNDRFFAVRPEGSVSTLKIQRTERGDSAVYLCASSLAGGTDTQYFGPGTRLTVL.

This clone was picked up one time. The genes are TRBV5-5 and TRBJ2-5; 11 bases align to TRBD2. Per the germline V gene, CDR1 is SGHKS and CDR2 is YYEKEE (reference sequence). The ends lost 2 bases at V and 1 base at J; junction bases unmatched: 1. The CDR3 runs to 15 residues. Written as DNA, the CDR3 is TGTGCCAGCAGCTTAGGGACTAGCGGCCAAGAGACCCAGTACTTC. This sequence encodes CASSLGTSGQETQYF.

The chain uses TRBV4-1 and TRBJ2-7; D perhaps matches TRBD2 (6 bases). This CDR3 has 16 residues. In germline, CDR1 is MGHRA, CDR2 YSYEKL. V lost 0 bases, J lost 3 bases, and 15 bases lay in between. The CDR3 DNA reads TGCGCCAGCAGCCAAGATATCGCTAGCGAGAACTACGAGCAGTACTTC. Its translation is CASSQDIASENYEQYF.

V is TRBV7-3 and J is TRBJ2-3; 10 nucleotides line up with TRBD2. Germline lookup yields CDR1 SGHTA and CDR2 FQGTGA. Losses at the gene ends were 3 bases for V and 6 bases for J; bases not matched to a gene: 3. There are 14 residues in the CDR3. CDR3 in amino acids: CASSFGSGGDTQYF. CDR3 bases: TGTGCCAGCAGCTTCGGTAGCGGGGGGGATACGCAGTATTTT.

V gene TRBV25-1 combines with J gene TRBJ1-2; the D gene is possibly TRBD1 (5 bases). CDR3 length: 13 residues. The V end was cut by 1 base, the J end by 5 bases, with 8 bases between. Germline lookup yields CDR1 MGHDK and CDR2 SYGVNS. This CDR3 reads CASSEFGGYGYTF. In DNA form, the CDR3 reads TGTGCCAGCAGTGAATTCGGGGGGTATGGCTACACCTTC.

The chain joins TRBV4-1 to TRBJ2-1; 10 nucleotides align to TRBD2. CDR3 length: 15 amino acids. The trim removed 4 bases at V and 2 bases at J, leaving 2 bases unmatched. CDR1 is MGHRA, CDR2 YSYEKL, per germline. The CDR3 sequence: CASSPSGSPYNEQFF. The CDR3 DNA reads TGCGCCAGCAGCCCTAGCGGGAGTCCCTACAATGAGCAGTTCTTC.

This chain connects TRBV19 to TRBJ1-2, with unresolved D. V was cut by 3 bases and J by 0 bases, with 11 bases left in between. Per the germline V gene, CDR1 is LNHDA and CDR2 is SQIVND (reference sequence). The CDR3 runs to 15 residues. CDR3 loop: CASSIRFRPNYGYTF. The CDR3 nucleotides read TGTGCCAGTAGTATCCGTTTCAGGCCTAACTATGGCTACACCTTC.

The count of this clone is one. This chain uses TRBV7-2 with TRBJ1-2; D is possibly TRBD1 (6 bases). The V end was cut by 5 bases, the J end by 4 bases, with 17 bases between. Germline-derived CDR1 and CDR2 are SGHTA and FQGNSA. The CDR3 has 15 residues. The CDR3 nucleotides are TGTGCCAGCAGCCGACCAGGGGCCCCCCTCTATGGCTACACCTTC. It translates to CASSRPGAPLYGYTF.

The rearrangement links TRBV4-2 to TRBJ2-2, with a possible D match to TRBD2 (6 bases). With 0 bases removed from V and 5 bases from J, the gap between germline ends came to 16 bases. The germline CDR1 and CDR2 sequences are LGHNA and YNFKEQ. The CDR3 sequence is 17 residues long. The CDR3 DNA follows: TGTGCCAGCAGCCAAGATCTAGGGGACTCTTTAACCGGGGAGCTGTTTTTT. Translated, it gives CASSQDLGDSLTGELFF.

The chain has TRBV12-5 and TRBJ2-3; D remains unclear. V was trimmed by 1 base and J by 3 bases, leaving 5 bases between them. Germline-derived CDR1 and CDR2 are LGHNT and FRNRAP. The CDR3 loop spans 13 amino acids. The CDR3 DNA follows: TGTGCTAGTGGTTTGGGACAAACAGATACGCAGTATTTT. It is translated as CASGLGQTDTQYF.

The rearrangement links TRBV6-1 to TRBJ1-2; D remains unclear. Trimming shortened V by 7 bases and J by 4 bases, and 10 bases separated the two germline ends. CDR3 length: 12 amino acids. The germline gives CDR1 MNHNS, CDR2 SASEGT. CDR3 amino acids: CASMKGGYGYTF. In DNA form, the CDR3 reads TGTGCCAGCATGAAAGGAGGCTATGGCTACACCTTC.